A selection of T cell receptor beta chains follows, all from one sample in a study of beta chain features in type 1 diabetes. Generated by immunoSEQ multiplex PCR, the TCRdb table keeps only in-frame clones and is missing some. This table has roughly 350,000 clones, around 9.6% appearing once. Sequencing input: central memory CD4+ T cells from blood. These receptors came from a man aged 25 to 45 with type 1 diabetes. CDR3s include the opening cysteine and the closing phenylalanine or tryptophan. Not every row has a clone size; where given, it reads once, few, many or a size class.

clone_size: -
v_call: TRBV5-1
cdr3_aa: CASAGGSYEQYF

clone_size: -
v_call: TRBV9
cdr3_aa: CASGETGHTDGYTF

clone_size: -
v_call: TRBV19
cdr3_aa: CASRMGQPSSYEQYF

clone_size: few
v_call: TRBV7-6
cdr3_aa: CASTTTGNQPQHF

clone_size: -
v_call: TRBV28
cdr3_aa: CASSPSTGSAEAFF

clone_size: few
v_call: TRBV11-2
cdr3_aa: CASSPTSIGVLSGNTIYF

clone_size: -
v_call: TRBV6-6
cdr3_aa: CASSYSRANYGYTF

clone_size: few
v_call: TRBV10-3
cdr3_aa: CAISERVGSGRETQYF

clone_size: few
v_call: TRBV10-2
cdr3_aa: CASRPQGYEQYF

clone_size: few
v_call: TRBV28
cdr3_aa: CATPGQGGTGELFF

clone_size: -
v_call: TRBV6-1
cdr3_aa: CASKATGTGELFF

clone_size: few
v_call: TRBV10-1
cdr3_aa: CASSSQGHPGPQHF

clone_size: few
v_call: TRBV19
cdr3_aa: CASSLLAGDYTGELFF

clone_size: few
v_call: TRBV6-5
cdr3_aa: CASTLRGQGHEQYF

clone_size: few
v_call: TRBV5-4
cdr3_aa: CASSLVGGLNNEQFF

clone_size: -
v_call: TRBV10-3
cdr3_aa: CAISEDRWNTEAFF

clone_size: -
v_call: TRBV12-5
cdr3_aa: CASGLMTGTSLDTQYF

clone_size: -
v_call: TRBV7-8
cdr3_aa: CASSITFSYEQYF

clone_size: -
v_call: TRBV29-1
cdr3_aa: CTREGYEQYF

clone_size: -
v_call: TRBV29-1
cdr3_aa: CSVGGSLRNYGYTF

clone_size: -
v_call: TRBV7-8
cdr3_aa: CASSSLAGGHEQYF

clone_size: -
v_call: TRBV11-1
cdr3_aa: CASSPGSDTQYF

clone_size: -
v_call: TRBV10-3
cdr3_aa: CAIRRQGQENNEQFF

clone_size: -
v_call: TRBV19
cdr3_aa: CATGLAVFSYNEQFF

clone_size: few
v_call: TRBV7-2
cdr3_aa: CAGRKALYNEQFF

clone_size: few
v_call: TRBV9
cdr3_aa: CASSARNGDEKLFF

clone_size: -
v_call: TRBV18
cdr3_aa: CASSIQGAHQKEQFF

clone_size: few
v_call: TRBV4-2
cdr3_aa: CASSQDPSGKGDNEQFF

clone_size: few
v_call: TRBV2
cdr3_aa: CASSEGARGQYGYTF

clone_size: few
v_call: TRBV11-2
cdr3_aa: CASSLVGVGQPQHF